This T cell receptor beta chain comes out of a study of T cell responses to AZD1222 COVID-19 vaccine. With V trimmed by 2 bases and J by 4 bases, 4 bases remained unmatched. The germline V gene encodes CDR1 SGHAT and CDR2 FQNNGV. The CDR3 has 15 residues. Assay used: immunoSEQ multiplex PCR; TCRdb lists only in-frame clones, some missing. The sample carries 140,000 to 150,000 clones, 80% to 85% recorded once. The source of this sequence is an adult in good health. The V gene is TRBV11-2, the J gene TRBJ2-3; 9 nucleotides line up with TRBD2. Sequences were derived from peripheral blood, sampled on day 0 of MenACWY control vaccination. CDR3 residues: CASSLLAGGADTQYF. DNA of the CDR3: TGTGCCAGCAGCTTACTGGCGGGGGGGGCAGATACGCAGTATTTT.